The clone carrying this TCR beta chain was counted ten times or more. Antigen: not known. An end of the junction differs from the germline gene, which may be a read error. The sample originates from a study of early T cells in non-severe SARS-CoV-2 infection. The overall study: Bulk RNA taken from unsorted whole blood was sequenced, leaving chains unpaired.

The CDR3 runs 14 residues. Germline V gene lookup returns CDR1 SSHAT and CDR2 FNYEAQ (reference sequence). The library protocol tagged individual cDNA molecules with unique molecular identifiers. In TCRdb, the 5' RACE reads were re-called with MiXCR into one record per CDR3 protein. Here the sample spans about 50,000 distinct CDR3 sequences, 9.3% being singletons. The study's findings and limits: There was a bias toward anti-spike CD8 responses in VDJdb matching, which missed private and CD4 specificities.

The sequenced material came from whole blood. The chain employs TRBV7-7 and TRBJ2-2; no firm D call. The TCR originated in an adult who was a healthcare worker with PCR-confirmed SARS-CoV-2 infection or an uninfected control (not recorded which). This chain's CDR3 is CASSLAQNTGELFF. Written as DNA, the CDR3 is TGTGCTAGCAGCTTAGCCCAGAACACCGGGGAGCTGTTTTTT. The variable domain in full, completed from reference TRBV7-7 and TRBJ2-2, reads GAGVSQSPRYKVTKRGQDVTLRCDPISSHATLYWYQQALGQGPEFLTYFNYEAQPDKSGLPSDRFSAERPEGSISTLTIQRTEQRDSAMYRCASSLAQNTGELFFGEGSRLTVL.